This T cell receptor (beta chain) is drawn from a study of CD8 T cells in Susac syndrome. This clonotype was counted a single time. The antigen is unknown. Whole-study results and caveats: Total CD8+ and CD8+ TEMRA repertoires contained over 15 and five Susac-specific public clones, respectively.

Random hexamers served to reverse transcribe roughly 0.45 to 1 ug RNA. The method of amplification for TCR beta CDR3 was immunoSEQ multiplex PCR, covering 54 Vbeta and 13 Jbeta. Each CDR3 protein is one row after TCRdb ran MiXCR on the immunoSEQ multiplex PCR reads. The table records 50,000 to 55,000 distinct CDR3 sequences, roughly 94% of them present only once. The origin of this receptor is a human donor with Susac syndrome. The material sequenced was CD8+ T cells from PBMCs.

The chain's CDR3 is CASTIAGGPNEQFF. In DNA, the CDR3 is TGTGCCAGCACCATAGCGGGGGGGCCGAATGAGCAGTTCTTC. The chain joins TRBV6-6 to TRBJ2-1; 11 positions agree with TRBD2. Germline V CDR1 and CDR2: MNHNY, SVGAGI (reference sequence). The ends lost 7 bases at V and 7 bases at J; junction bases unmatched: 6. The CDR3 sequence is 14 residues long.